This is a list of T cell receptor beta chains from one sample in a study of regulatory T cells in long-lasting Graves disease. MiXCR, run by TCRdb on the multiplex PCR reads, gives a single entry per CDR3 protein. The table records over 250,000 distinct CDR3 sequences, around 21% of them present only once. The sequencing here drew on peripheral blood mononuclear cells (PBMCs), taken when the disease was refractory, from a patient treated with antithyroid drugs. Every receptor here comes from a female donor with Graves disease. Each CDR3 is given with its conserved first and last residue. Each record gives: D gene, V gene, clone size, J gene, CDR3 DNA, CDR3 protein. A D gene is named only where the DNA matches it firmly. Rows give clone size only sometimes, using once, few, many, or a class for an expanded clone.

d_gene: -
v_gene: TRBV4-3
abundance: few
j_gene: TRBJ2-7
CDR3nt: TGCGCCAGCAGCCAAGCCAATAGCGATCACTACGAGCAGTACTTC
CDR3aa: CASSQANSDHYEQYF

d_gene: TRBD1
v_gene: TRBV11-2
abundance: many
j_gene: TRBJ1-1
CDR3nt: TGTGCCAGCAGCTACCAGGGGGGGCTAAACACTGAAGCTTTCTTT
CDR3aa: CASSYQGGLNTEAFF

d_gene: TRBD1
v_gene: TRBV29-1
abundance: many
j_gene: TRBJ1-2
CDR3nt: TGCAGCGTAGACAGGGGGATCTATGGCTACACCTTC
CDR3aa: CSVDRGIYGYTF

d_gene: TRBD1
v_gene: TRBV30
abundance: -
j_gene: TRBJ2-1
CDR3nt: TGTGCCTGGGGACAGGGGGCCATAACAAATGAGCAGTTCTTC
CDR3aa: CAWGQGAITNEQFF

d_gene: -
v_gene: TRBV6-1
abundance: -
j_gene: TRBJ2-5
CDR3nt: TGTGCCAGCAGCCGCGAGAGGTGGACAGAGACCCAGTACTTC
CDR3aa: CASSRERWTETQYF

d_gene: -
v_gene: TRBV2
abundance: few
j_gene: TRBJ2-3
CDR3nt: TGTGCCAGCAGTGGACAAAACACAGATACGCAGTATTTT
CDR3aa: CASSGQNTDTQYF

d_gene: -
v_gene: TRBV28
abundance: -
j_gene: TRBJ2-1
CDR3nt: TGTGCCAGGAACTACAATGAGCAGTTCTTC
CDR3aa: CARNYNEQFF

d_gene: -
v_gene: TRBV18
abundance: many
j_gene: TRBJ1-2
CDR3nt: TGTGCCAGCTCACCAGGGAAGGGAACGGTTGGCTACACCTTC
CDR3aa: CASSPGKGTVGYTF

d_gene: -
v_gene: TRBV10-2
abundance: many
j_gene: TRBJ2-7
CDR3nt: TGCGCCAGCAGTGAACCGGGACGGGAATACGAGCAGTACTTC
CDR3aa: CASSEPGREYEQYF

d_gene: -
v_gene: TRBV29-1
abundance: -
j_gene: TRBJ2-5
CDR3nt: TGCAGCGTTGAGGTCGCAGGGGCCGGAGAGACCCAGTACTTC
CDR3aa: CSVEVAGAGETQYF

d_gene: TRBD1
v_gene: TRBV28
abundance: many
j_gene: TRBJ2-6
CDR3nt: TGTGCCAGCAGTCCCCCCCCGGGACAGGCTGGGGCCAACGTCCTGACTTTC
CDR3aa: CASSPPPGQAGANVLTF

d_gene: -
v_gene: TRBV5-4
abundance: many
j_gene: TRBJ2-6
CDR3nt: TGTGCCAGCACCGGGGCTAACTCTGGGGCCAACGTCCTGACTTTC
CDR3aa: CASTGANSGANVLTF

d_gene: TRBD2
v_gene: TRBV29-1
abundance: -
j_gene: TRBJ2-7
CDR3nt: TGCAGCGTTGCCGGGACTAGCGGGAGAGACGAGCAGTACTTC
CDR3aa: CSVAGTSGRDEQYF

d_gene: TRBD2
v_gene: TRBV7-9
abundance: few
j_gene: TRBJ2-7
CDR3nt: TGTGCCAGCAGCTACAAAGTGACTAGCGGGAGGGCCAGCTCCTACGAGCAGTACTTC
CDR3aa: CASSYKVTSGRASSYEQYF

d_gene: TRBD2
v_gene: TRBV7-9
abundance: few
j_gene: TRBJ2-1
CDR3nt: TGTGCCATCGGTTCTAGCGGGATCTTTAATGAGCAGTTCTTC
CDR3aa: CAIGSSGIFNEQFF

d_gene: -
v_gene: TRBV6-1
abundance: -
j_gene: TRBJ1-2
CDR3nt: TGTGCCAGCAGTGTTTTGGGCAGGGCCCCCACCTTC
CDR3aa: CASSVLGRAPTF

d_gene: -
v_gene: TRBV6-2/TRBV6-3
abundance: -
j_gene: TRBJ2-7
CDR3nt: TGTGCCAGCAGGGCTGGTATTCGGCAGTACTTC
CDR3aa: CASRAGIRQYF

d_gene: -
v_gene: TRBV28
abundance: -
j_gene: TRBJ1-6
CDR3nt: TGTGCCAGCAGTTTCCCTCTACGCAGGAAGAATTCACCCCTCCACTTT
CDR3aa: CASSFPLRRKNSPLHF

d_gene: -
v_gene: TRBV6-1
abundance: -
j_gene: TRBJ2-5
CDR3nt: TGTGCCAGCAGTGCTTCAGGGTTAGAGACCCAGTACTTC
CDR3aa: CASSASGLETQYF

d_gene: TRBD2
v_gene: TRBV5-1
abundance: -
j_gene: TRBJ2-3
CDR3nt: TGCGCCAGCAGCGAACTAGCGGGAGCAGATACGCAGTATTTT
CDR3aa: CASSELAGADTQYF

d_gene: -
v_gene: TRBV25-1
abundance: -
j_gene: TRBJ1-5
CDR3nt: TGTGCCAGCAGTGCTCAGATTAATCAGCCCCAGCATTTT
CDR3aa: CASSAQINQPQHF

d_gene: -
v_gene: TRBV28
abundance: many
j_gene: TRBJ2-7
CDR3nt: TGTGCCAGCAGTTCCCCGGTATTGCGCTACGAGCAGTACTTC
CDR3aa: CASSSPVLRYEQYF

d_gene: -
v_gene: TRBV27
abundance: many
j_gene: TRBJ1-6
CDR3nt: TGTGCCAGCAGTTCCCTAGGGACTGTTAATTCACCCCTCCACTTT
CDR3aa: CASSSLGTVNSPLHF

d_gene: -
v_gene: TRBV20-1
abundance: many
j_gene: TRBJ1-5
CDR3nt: TGCAGTGCTAGAGTACCCGGGACGCCGCAGCCCCAGCATTTT
CDR3aa: CSARVPGTPQPQHF

d_gene: -
v_gene: TRBV29-1
abundance: many
j_gene: TRBJ1-1
CDR3nt: TGCAGCGTGGCACTGAGTGAAGCTTTCTTT
CDR3aa: CSVALSEAFF

d_gene: TRBD2
v_gene: TRBV4-1
abundance: -
j_gene: TRBJ2-2
CDR3nt: TGCGCCAGCAGCCCAGGATTGGGACTAGCCGACACCGGGGAGCTGTTTTTT
CDR3aa: CASSPGLGLADTGELFF

d_gene: -
v_gene: TRBV10-1
abundance: -
j_gene: TRBJ2-3
CDR3nt: TGCGCCAGCAGTGAGAACCCCAGCACAGATACGCAGTATTTT
CDR3aa: CASSENPSTDTQYF

d_gene: -
v_gene: TRBV7-3
abundance: few
j_gene: TRBJ2-2
CDR3nt: TGTGCCAGCAGCCCGTGGGGGGCCGCCGGGGAGCTGTTTTTT
CDR3aa: CASSPWGAAGELFF

d_gene: TRBD1
v_gene: TRBV6-5
abundance: many
j_gene: TRBJ1-1
CDR3nt: TGTGCCAGCAGTTCGACAGGGATCGGCACTGAAGCTTTCTTT
CDR3aa: CASSSTGIGTEAFF

d_gene: TRBD2
v_gene: TRBV6-9
abundance: -
j_gene: TRBJ2-3
CDR3nt: TGTGCCAGCAGTTACGAAGTAGCGGGAGGTGGAGATACGCAGTATTTT
CDR3aa: CASSYEVAGGGDTQYF

d_gene: TRBD1
v_gene: TRBV11-2
abundance: -
j_gene: TRBJ1-4
CDR3nt: TGTGCCAGCAGCCGGCGGGGAGGGGGCGGAACTAATGAAAAACTGTTTTTT
CDR3aa: CASSRRGGGGTNEKLFF